This T cell receptor beta chain came from a study of cytomegalovirus exposure and HLA in healthy donors. Study outcomes and limitations: Roughly uniform depth of sequencing across donors was assumed in presence/absence analyses.

CDR1 and CDR2 (germline): SGHDN, FVKESK. With 1 base removed from V and 6 bases from J, the gap between germline ends came to 13 bases. This CDR3 is 16 amino acids long. A note on this clone: No antigen is known for it.

The PCR ran on 60 Vbeta and 13 Jbeta primers. Produced via immunoSEQ multiplex PCR; TCRdb's table is partial and in-frame only. The sample has some 200,000 clones, around 77% seen once. This clonotype originated in a female donor in good health and CMV-seronegative. V gene TRBV14 combines with J gene TRBJ1-6, with TRBD1 as a possible D gene (6 bases). The sequenced sample consisted of PBMCs. For the CDR3, the DNA is TGTGCCAGCAGCCAAGTAAGGGGGGGTCCTAATTCACCCCTCCACTTT. Translating gives CASSQVRGGPNSPLHF.